This is a list of T cell receptor beta chains from one sample in a study of blood T cell repertoires in COVID-19. Profiling relied on immunoSEQ multiplex PCR, and the TCRdb table lists in-frame clones only, not all of them. In the table there are 250,000 or so clones, 86% of which are singletons. Sequenced: peripheral blood. The receptor source for this set is a man aged 40-49 years with active or convalescent COVID-19. The CDR3 runs from the conserved cysteine through the conserved F or W. The D gene is left open where the match is weak. Expanded clones get a size class; other rows say once, few or many, or leave the size out.

.,TRBJ1-5,TRBV28,.,TGTGCCAGCAGTTCGACCGACAGACTCACTCAGCCCCAGCATTTT,CASSSTDRLTQPQHF
TRBD1,TRBJ2-2,TRBV28,.,TGTGCCAGCGGTGACGGACAGGGATTTCCCGGGGAGCTGTTTTTT,CASGDGQGFPGELFF
.,TRBJ1-5,TRBV29-1,.,TGCAGCGTTCATGCAGGGCAGGGTCAGCCCCAGCATTTT,CSVHAGQGQPQHF
TRBD2,TRBJ2-7,TRBV6-5,many,TGTGCCAGCAGTTACTCGCGGGACTACTACGAGCAGTACTTC,CASSYSRDYYEQYF
.,TRBJ1-1,TRBV3-1/TRBV3-2,once,TGTGCCAGCAGCCAAGGGGTCAGGGGCCCTGAAGCTTTCTTT,CASSQGVRGPEAFF
.,TRBJ2-5,TRBV29-1,.,TGCAGCGTTGTTAGCGGAGAGACCCAGTACTTC,CSVVSGETQYF
.,TRBJ1-2,TRBV4-2,.,TGTGCCAGCAGCCAAGAGAGCGACTCCCGGGGCTATGGCTACACCTTC,CASSQESDSRGYGYTF
TRBD1,TRBJ2-2,TRBV12-5,few,TGTGCTAGTGGTGGTCAATGGGACAGGGAGAACACCGGGGAGCTGTTTTTT,CASGGQWDRENTGELFF
.,TRBJ2-7,TRBV5-1,.,TGCGCCAGCAGCTTCGGGCTAGCTACCGACTCCTACGAGCAGTACTTC,CASSFGLATDSYEQYF
TRBD1,TRBJ1-5,TRBV12-5,.,TGTGCTAGTGCCCCGGACAGGGTTAGCAATCAGCCCCAGCATTTT,CASAPDRVSNQPQHF
.,TRBJ2-2,TRBV18,.,TGTGCCAGCTCACCACCATCGGGAACGAACACCGGGGAGCTGTTTTTT,CASSPPSGTNTGELFF
TRBD2,TRBJ2-5,TRBV4-1,once,TGCGCCAGCAGCCAAGATCATAGCGCGGGGGGTGTAGAGACCCAGTACTTC,CASSQDHSAGGVETQYF
.,TRBJ2-1,TRBV5-5,.,TGTGCCAGCTTTCTATCGGGTGAGCAGTTCTTC,CASFLSGEQFF
.,TRBJ1-1,TRBV18,few,TGTGCCAGCTCACCACTTGGAGCAGGGTCGGGCACTGAAGCTTTCTTT,CASSPLGAGSGTEAFF
TRBD2,TRBJ2-1,TRBV9,few,TGTGCCAGCAGCAGTAGCGGGGCCACCTACAATGAGCAGTTCTTC,CASSSSGATYNEQFF
TRBD1,TRBJ1-2,TRBV5-1,.,TGCGCCAGCAGCTTGAGGGACAGGGGGCTGCCCGAAGGCTACACCTTC,CASSLRDRGLPEGYTF
TRBD2,TRBJ2-3,TRBV30,.,TGTGCCTGGATACTAGCGAGCACAGATACGCAGTATTTT,CAWILASTDTQYF
TRBD2,TRBJ2-7,TRBV19,.,TGTGCCAGTAGTGTATTACTAGCGGGGGGCTACGAGCAGTACTTC,CASSVLLAGGYEQYF
.,TRBJ1-1,TRBV5-8,once,TGTGCCAGCAGGGCGGGAGGCACTGAAGCTTTCTTT,CASRAGGTEAFF
.,TRBJ1-6,TRBV10-1,.,TGCGCCAGCAGTGTGGGCGGGAAGGATTCACCCCTCCACTTT,CASSVGGKDSPLHF
TRBD1,TRBJ2-7,TRBV19,.,TGTGCCAGTAGCGGGACAGTATCATCCTACGAGCAGTACTTC,CASSGTVSSYEQYF
.,TRBJ1-3,TRBV28,.,TGTGCCAGCAGCAATACAGTCCCCGGAAACACCATATATTTT,CASSNTVPGNTIYF
.,TRBJ1-2,TRBV6-5,once,TGTGCCTCCCGAGAGGTTAGGGGTAACTATGGCTACACCTTC,CASREVRGNYGYTF
.,TRBJ1-4,TRBV5-1,.,TGCGCCAGCAGCCCCCTAGACAGTCATAATGAAAAACTGTTTTTT,CASSPLDSHNEKLFF
.,TRBJ1-1,TRBV29-1,.,TGCAGCGTTGAATACAGGGCGAACACTGAAGCTTTCTTT,CSVEYRANTEAFF
.,TRBJ2-7,TRBV3-1/TRBV3-2,few,TGTGCCAGCAGCCAAGATCGTACAGGGAGCTATAAAAGTGGGGGGGGCGAGCAGTACTTC,CASSQDRTGSYKSGGGEQYF
TRBD1,TRBJ2-7,TRBV28,.,TGTGCCAGCAGCCTTGGACAGGGCTCCTACGAGCAGTACTTC,CASSLGQGSYEQYF